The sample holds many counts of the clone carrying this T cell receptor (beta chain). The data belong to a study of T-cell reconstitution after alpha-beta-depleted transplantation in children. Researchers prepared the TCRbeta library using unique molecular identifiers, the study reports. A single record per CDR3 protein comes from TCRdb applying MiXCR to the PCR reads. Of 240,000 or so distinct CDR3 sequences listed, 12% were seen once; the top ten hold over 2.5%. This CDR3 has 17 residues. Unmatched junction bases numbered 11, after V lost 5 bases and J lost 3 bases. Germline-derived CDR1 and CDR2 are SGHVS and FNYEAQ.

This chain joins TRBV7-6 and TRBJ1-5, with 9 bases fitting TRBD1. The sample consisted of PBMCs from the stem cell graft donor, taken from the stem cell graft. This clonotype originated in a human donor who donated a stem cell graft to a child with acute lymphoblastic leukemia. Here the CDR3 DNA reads TGTGCCAGCAGCATTCCGGGACAGGGCTATATCAATCAGCCCCAGCATTTT. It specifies CASSIPGQGYINQPQHF.